The T cell receptor (beta chain) under discussion was sequenced for a study of CD8 T cells in ankylosing spondylitis. Whole-study results and caveats: There was a TCR beta motif, made of several highly homologous variants, that appeared characteristic of ankylosing spondylitis blood.

Germline values: CDR1 SQVTM, CDR2 ANQGSEA. The CDR3 length is 19 residues. The V segment lost 2 bases and the J segment 4 bases; nucleotides outside the gene matches: 18. TCRdb ran MiXCR on the 5' RACE reads and lists one entry per CDR3 protein. In the table there are about 200,000 distinct CDR3 sequences, more than 5.5% of which are singletons. This clonotype was recorded a few times. What it recognizes is unknown. The chain is built from TRBV29-1 and TRBJ2-1; 9 positions match TRBD2. This clonotype originated in a male donor with ankylosing spondylitis. Sample: blood, either unsorted or a sorted T cell fraction (not recorded which). The CDR3 nucleotides are TGCAGCGTTGAAAAATGGTTTACCCGGACTAGCGTTAAGTACAATGAGCAGTTCTTC. As protein: CSVEKWFTRTSVKYNEQFF.